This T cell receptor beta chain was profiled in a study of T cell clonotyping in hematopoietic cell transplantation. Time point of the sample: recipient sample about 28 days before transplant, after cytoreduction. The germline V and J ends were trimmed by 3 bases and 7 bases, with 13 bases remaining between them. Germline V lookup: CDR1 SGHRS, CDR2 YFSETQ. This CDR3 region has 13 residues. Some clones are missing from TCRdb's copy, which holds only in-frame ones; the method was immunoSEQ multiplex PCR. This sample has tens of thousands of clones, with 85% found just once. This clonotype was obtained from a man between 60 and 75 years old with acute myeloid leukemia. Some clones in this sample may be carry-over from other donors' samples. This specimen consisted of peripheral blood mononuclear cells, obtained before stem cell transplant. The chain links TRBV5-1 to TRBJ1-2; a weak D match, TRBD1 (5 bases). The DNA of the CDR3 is TGCGCCAGCAGCTCTCTAGGGGACGGTGGCTACACCTTC. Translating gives CASSSLGDGGYTF.